This T cell receptor beta chain is from a study of cytomegalovirus exposure and HLA in healthy donors. CDR1 is SGHAT and CDR2 is FQNNGV in the germline V gene. The V gene end was trimmed by 3 bases and the J gene end by 7 bases; junction bases not matched to a gene: 4. CDR3 length equals 14 residues. On this clone itself: Its antigen is not identified.

Donors consisted of healthy bone marrow donors. The primer mix had 60 Vbeta and 13 Jbeta primers. Sequenced by immunoSEQ multiplex PCR; TCRdb stores in-frame clones only, minus some. Altogether 90,000 to 140,000 clones are present, roughly 15% being singletons, with the ten largest covering more than 0.8%. Study conclusions and caveats: In a later analysis, donors in an Asian-associated ancestry cluster reportedly had fewer N-insertions in productive TCRs than the cohort mean. There were a few CMV-associated chains whose specificity for CMV antigens was confirmed in vitro.

The sequenced material came from PBMCs. The chain is built from TRBV11-2 and TRBJ2-1, with 9 nucleotides matching TRBD2. The clonotype originates from a female donor in good health and CMV-seronegative. CDR3 DNA sequence: TGTGCCAGCAGCTTCGCGGGAGGGCTGAATGAGCAGTTCTTC. This codes for CASSFAGGLNEQFF.